Each of the 22 T cell receptor beta chains below was sequenced from the same sample in a study of cytomegalovirus exposure and HLA in healthy donors. The PCR made use of 60 Vbeta and 13 Jbeta primers. Here immunoSEQ multiplex PCR was the method, and the copy in TCRdb shows in-frame clones only, minus some. The sample has under 200,000 clones, roughly 13% seen once. Input material: PBMCs. The source is a man between 50 and 59 years old in good health and CMV-seropositive.

This chain links TRBV4-3 with TRBJ2-3, with TRBD2 matching over 13 bases. The CDR3 totals 20 residues. The germline V gene encodes CDR1 LGHNA and CDR2 YSLEER. V was pared by 0 bases and J by 0 bases, with 9 bases of the junction left unmatched. In nucleotides, the CDR3 is TGCGCCAGCAGCCAAGACCCGGGACTAGCGGGGACCTTTAGCACAGATACGCAGTATTTT. It codes for CASSQDPGLAGTFSTDTQYF.

The chain recombines TRBV5-6 with TRBJ2-7, with 11 bases fitting TRBD2. J lost 9 bases, V lost 1 base, and 9 bases had no gene match. The CDR3 has 15 residues. In germline, CDR1 is SGHDT, CDR2 YYEEEE. The CDR3 DNA is TGTGCCAGCAGCTTGCGAACTAGCGGGGGCTCAGTGCAGTACGTC. Residues: CASSLRTSGGSVQYV.

V gene TRBV11-2 combines with J gene TRBJ2-2, with TRBD2 as a possible D gene (5 bases). Per germline, CDR1 SGHAT and CDR2 FQNNGV. The CDR3 runs 14 residues. Between the trimmed V and J ends, which lost 5 bases and 7 bases, there was a span of 14 bases. Written as DNA, the CDR3 is TGTGCCAGCAGCCCTTCCGGCGGGCGCGGGGAGCTGTTTTTT. Amino acid sequence: CASSPSGGRGELFF. Based on the CDR3 plus reference TRBV11-2 and TRBJ2-2, the full variable domain is EAGVAQSPRYKIIEKRQSVAFWCNPISGHATLYWYQQILGQGPKLLIQFQNNGVVDDSQLPKDRFSAERLKGVDSTLKIQPAKLEDSAVYLCASSPSGGRGELFFGEGSRLTVL.

V usage is TRBV5-1 and J usage is TRBJ1-2; D unresolved. Germline V gives CDR1 SGHRS, CDR2 YFSETQ. V was cut by 6 bases and J by 3 bases, with 24 bases left in between. CDR3 length: 17 amino acids. DNA for the CDR3: TGCGCCAGCACCCCACTAGAGTCCCTTAAGGACCACTATGGCTACACCTTC. Translation gives CASTPLESLKDHYGYTF.

The CDR3: CASSLGLLLEAFF. CDR3 nucleotide sequence: TGTGCCAGCAGCCTGGGACTGCTCCTTGAAGCTTTCTTT. The chain has TRBV7-8 and TRBJ1-1; D might be TRBD1 (5 bases). V lost 5 bases and J 7 bases, leaving 14 bases between the germline ends. CDR1 SGHVS and CDR2 FQNEAQ come from the germline V gene. The CDR3 contains 13 residues.

The chain couples TRBV14 to TRBJ2-6; 10 nucleotides match TRBD1. The CDR3 has 18 residues. With V trimmed by 1 base and J by 2 bases, 5 bases remained unmatched. Germline V lookup: CDR1 SGHDN, CDR2 FVKESK. The CDR3 DNA is TGTGCCAGCAGCCAAGGCGGACAGGGGGGGGCTGGGGCCAACGTCCTGACTTTC. It encodes CASSQGGQGGAGANVLTF.

This clone was picked up a small number of times. V is TRBV10-1 and J is TRBJ2-2, with 7 bases matching TRBD1. The CDR3 runs to 14 residues. V was pared by 6 bases and J by 5 bases, with 6 bases of the junction left unmatched. In germline, CDR1 is WNHNN, CDR2 SYGVQD (reference sequence). CDR3 protein: CASRETGSTGELFF. CDR3 DNA: TGCGCCAGCAGGGAGACAGGGTCGACCGGGGAGCTGTTTTTT.

This clone showed up just a few times. The chain is built from TRBV28 and TRBJ1-4; maybe TRBD1 (6 bases). V was cut by 7 bases and J by 8 bases, with 14 bases left in between. This CDR3 has 13 residues. CDR1 is MDHEN and CDR2 is SYDVKM in the germline V gene. The CDR3 is CASKRQVLEKLFF. The CDR3 DNA is TGTGCCAGCAAGAGACAGGTACTCGAAAAACTGTTTTTT. The entire variable domain, with the rest obtained from reference TRBV28 and TRBJ1-4, is as follows: DVKVTQSSRYLVKRTGEKVFLECVQDMDHENMFWYRQDPGLGLRLIYFSYDVKMKEKGDIPEGYSVSREKKERFSLILESASTNQTSMYLCASKRQVLEKLFFGSGTQLSVL.

The chain employs TRBV5-5 and TRBJ1-2; D ambiguous. Germline-derived CDR1 and CDR2 are SGHKS and YYEKEE (reference sequence). Between the trimmed V and J ends, which lost 4 bases and 4 bases, there was a span of 17 bases. The CDR3 spans 15 residues. CDR3 DNA sequence: TGTGCCAGCAGCCCAGATCTAGGGAGAGGCTATGGCTACACCTTC. This gives the protein CASSPDLGRGYGYTF. Variable domain in full (rest from reference TRBV5-5 and TRBJ1-2): DAGVTQSPTHLIKTRGQQVTLRCSPISGHKSVSWYQQVLGQGPQFIFQYYEKEERGRGNFPDRFSARQFPNYSSELNVNALLLGDSALYLCASSPDLGRGYGYTFGSGTRLTVV.

This clone was seen more than once but under ten times. The V and J genes are TRBV7-3 and TRBJ1-2, with D uncertain. The CDR3 covers 14 residues. The V end lost 2 bases, the J end lost 2 bases, and 9 bases lay between the germline ends. Looked up from germline, CDR1 is SGHTA and CDR2 is FQGTGA. CDR3 residues: CASSLGSGNYGYTF. CDR3 nucleotides: TGTGCCAGCAGCTTAGGGTCGGGGAACTATGGCTACACCTTC. The full variable domain, with the rest looked up from reference TRBV7-3 and TRBJ1-2, is GAGVSQTPSNKVTEKGKYVELRCDPISGHTALYWYRQSLGQGPEFLIYFQGTGAADDSGLPNDRFFAVRPEGSVSTLKIQRTERGDSAVYLCASSLGSGNYGYTFGSGTRLTVV.

This chain connects TRBV5-1 to TRBJ2-3; 11 bases agree with TRBD1. Losses at the gene ends were 3 bases for V and 4 bases for J; bases not matched to a gene: 1. This CDR3 comprises 14 residues. Per the germline V gene, CDR1 is SGHRS and CDR2 is YFSETQ. The CDR3 nucleotides read TGCGCCAGCAGCTCGGACAGGGGGCCAGATACGCAGTATTTT. Translating it yields CASSSDRGPDTQYF.

This clone appeared a few times. The V and J genes are TRBV7-9 and TRBJ2-7, with D perhaps matching TRBD2 (6 bases). Germline CDR1 reads SEHNR; CDR2 reads FQNEAQ (reference sequence). The ends were cut back, 6 bases at V and 0 bases at J, with 12 bases in the middle. This CDR3 comprises 14 residues. CDR3 sequence (DNA): TGTGCCAGCAGTTCCAGCGGGTACTCCTACGAGCAGTACTTC. Translating it yields CASSSSGYSYEQYF.

This clone was counted a few times. The CDR3 does not close with the conserved phenylalanine or tryptophan, likely indicating a read error. Because the CDR3's place on the DNA is in doubt, the DNA is left out and the CDR3 is given as listed by TCRdb. The CDR3 spells CASSLRDRGKYEKYL. The chain links TRBV7-9 to TRBJ2-7; no DNA check was done on the table's D call, TRBD1. Counting both end residues, the CDR3 totals 15 amino acids. Germline V gene lookup returns CDR1 SEHNR and CDR2 FQNEAQ (reference sequence).

The chain has TRBV7-2 and TRBJ1-4, with D tentatively TRBD1 (5 bases). Trimming cost V 1 base and J 2 bases, with 8 bases left between them. Germline V lookup: CDR1 SGHTA, CDR2 FQGNSA. This CDR3 is built from 15 residues. The CDR3 spells CASSLGGRTNEKLFF. DNA for the CDR3: TGTGCCAGCAGCTTAGGGGGCAGGACTAATGAAAAACTGTTTTTT.

V gene TRBV5-1 combines with J gene TRBJ1-6; a weak D match, TRBD1 (5 bases). The V and J ends lost 4 bases and 8 bases respectively, with 19 bases between them. The CDR3 runs to 16 residues. Per the germline V gene, CDR1 is SGHRS and CDR2 is YFSETQ. The CDR3 region is CASSLQGGGEHSPLHF. CDR3 in DNA: TGCGCCAGCAGCCTCCAAGGAGGAGGGGAGCATTCACCCCTCCACTTT. Supplemented by reference TRBV5-1 and TRBJ1-6, the full variable domain reads KAGVTQTPRYLIKTRGQQVTLSCSPISGHRSVSWYQQTPGQGLQFLFEYFSETQRNKGNFPGRFSGRQFSNSRSEMNVSTLELGDSALYLCASSLQGGGEHSPLHFGNGTRLTVT.

The chain is built from TRBV28 and TRBJ2-2; D is uncertain. The CDR3 length is 15 residues. Per germline, CDR1 MDHEN and CDR2 SYDVKM. Trimming pared 4 bases from V and 1 base from J, leaving 10 bases between. The CDR3 sequence: CASSSPAGNTGELFF. Written as DNA, the CDR3 is TGTGCCAGCAGTTCACCGGCAGGGAACACCGGGGAGCTGTTTTTT.

In its sample, this clone was seen a few times. The CDR3 loop is CASSPTGPNHGYTF. The CDR3 DNA follows: TGTGCCAGCAGTCCGACAGGTCCCAATCATGGCTACACCTTC. The chain couples TRBV6-5 to TRBJ1-2; TRBD1 might be the D (6 bases). V lost 5 bases to trimming and J lost 6 bases, with 16 bases between them. The germline V gene encodes CDR1 MNHEY and CDR2 SVGAGI. The CDR3 loop spans 14 amino acids.

In its sample, this clone was seen a few times. The chain uses TRBV9 and TRBJ2-1; maybe TRBD2 (6 bases). The CDR3 is made up of 16 amino acids. Per the germline V gene, CDR1 is SGDLS and CDR2 is YYNGEE. V was cut by 0 bases and J by 4 bases, with 14 bases left in between. DNA for the CDR3: TGTGCCAGCAGCGTAGCTGGAGGGAATGGATACAATGAGCAGTTCTTC. Amino acids: CASSVAGGNGYNEQFF.

The V and J genes are TRBV9 and TRBJ1-2; 8 positions match TRBD1. Trimming cost V 2 bases and J 8 bases; bases outside gene matches: 5. The V gene's germline CDR1 is SGDLS and CDR2 YYNGEE. This CDR3 has 13 residues. The CDR3 loop reads CASSVDDRGGYTF. CDR3 in DNA: TGTGCCAGCAGCGTCGATGACAGGGGCGGCTACACCTTC. The full variable domain, rest sourced from reference TRBV9 and TRBJ1-2, is DSGVTQTPKHLITATGQRVTLRCSPRSGDLSVYWYQQSLDQGLQFLIQYYNGEERAKGNILERFSAQQFPDLHSELNLSSLELGDSALYFCASSVDDRGGYTFGSGTRLTVV.

The CDR3 DNA reads as TGCAGCGTTGAAAGACAGGGCTATGGCTACACCTTC. Translation: CSVERQGYGYTF. The chain recombines TRBV29-1 with TRBJ1-2, with TRBD1 matching 7 bases. The CDR3 is 12 amino acids. Germline CDR1 reads SQVTM; CDR2 reads ANQGSEA. V trimming: 2 bases; J trimming: 4 bases; junction bases outside the gene matches: 1.

V and J are TRBV18 and TRBJ2-3, with 8 bases aligning to TRBD2. The junction had 17 bases not matched to a gene; V was cut back by 3 bases and J by 6 bases. From germline, CDR1 is KGHSH and CDR2 LQKENI. This CDR3 spans 18 amino acids. The CDR3, as DNA: TGTGCCAGCTCACCGCCCGGAGTAGCGGGGTCCCAAGGGGATACGCAGTATTTT. This translates into CASSPPGVAGSQGDTQYF. Together with reference TRBV18 and TRBJ2-3, the CDR3 gives the full variable domain: NAGVMQNPRHLVRRRGQEARLRCSPMKGHSHVYWYRQLPEEGLKFMVYLQKENIIDESGMPKERFSAEFPKEGPSILRIQQVVRGDSAAYFCASSPPGVAGSQGDTQYFGPGTRLTVL.

This clone was seen more than once but under ten times. The chain employs TRBV7-2 and TRBJ2-7; the D gene is possibly TRBD2 (6 bases). Trimming removed 5 bases at V and 4 bases at J, with 24 bases between. The germline CDR1 and CDR2 sequences are SGHTA and FQGNSA. The CDR3 loop spans 17 amino acids. CDR3 coding DNA: TGTGCCAGCAGCGTAACAATGGGCGGGGCCCTAAAATACGAGCAGTACGTC. Amino acid sequence: CASSVTMGGALKYEQYV.